This T cell receptor (beta chain) was identified in a study of CD8 T cells in Susac syndrome (dated by TCRdb to between 2018 and 2021). Background on the whole study: Among the sequenced Susac syndrome patients, about six had clinically active disease and roughly 8 were in clinical remission. At the time of blood withdrawal, Susac syndrome patients were either therapy-naive, taking corticosteroids (with some also receiving IVIg), or on IVIg alone. The study used repertoire sequencing to test whether antigen drove CD8+ T cell activation and differentiation in Susac syndrome.

Turning to this clonotype: Its antigen target is currently unknown. Within one base of it there is no much larger clone, and no base qualities were kept.

Peripheral blood CD8+ and CD4+ T cells from healthy donors, Susac syndrome patients and multiple sclerosis patients were profiled by high-throughput TCR beta sequencing. The Susac syndrome patients fulfilled recently defined diagnostic criteria for definite or probable disease. Bulk CD8+ and CD4+ T cells were purified by magnetic negative isolation, while CD8+ TEMRA cells were enriched using FACS. Blood was drawn into EDTA tubes, processed within 24 hours, and PBMCs were isolated by density gradient centrifugation. PBMCs intended for TCR sequencing were frozen in liquid nitrogen and were later thawed in a 37 degrees C water bath. Purity of sorted or isolated CD4+, CD8+ and CD8+ TEMRA cells was at least 90%. RNA was extracted using the RNeasy kit, and roughly 0.5 to 1 microgram was reverse transcribed with random hexamers. TCR beta CDR3 regions were amplified with the immunoSEQ multiplex PCR assay covering 54 Vbeta and 13 Jbeta segments. PCR amplification bias was corrected using a synthetic template baseline for primer optimization and computational correction. Per the authors' processing: Only productive sequences were kept, with reads annotated to V, D and J genes according to IMGT and analyzed in immunoSEQ Analyzer. Clonality was computed as one minus Shannon entropy normalized by log2 of the number of productive unique sequences. For each patient and control, public and private clones were evaluated among the 100 most prevalent clones. Clones were defined as Susac-specific when absent from the healthy and MS cohorts, from fewer than 1,300 published viral clones and from other ImmuneACCESS disease sequences. The raw public reads went through TCRdb reprocessing: fastp at Q25, MiXCR clone calling, in-frame beta chains kept. Identical CDR3 protein sequences are pooled into one entry, listed with their most common genes and DNA. The authors' filters were not applied to this entry. The sample profile shows 150,000 to 200,000 distinct CDR3 sequences; roughly nine tenths of them were found once. The leading ten clones occupy about 0.1% of the sample.

Overall study outcomes, separate from this receptor: The number of individuals in the TCR sequencing and HLA analysis was recognized as being relatively small. No clonal expansion was detected in the CD4+ T cell repertoire of Susac syndrome patients.

The CDR3 runs 15 amino acids, cysteine and phenylalanine included. The sequence is cut down to CDR3 DNA, 45 bases in frame from base 1. CDR1 and CDR2 (SQVTM, ANQGSEA) derive from the germline V gene. V trim: 4 bases; J trim: 1 base; unmatched bases: 9. The sequenced sample consisted of CD4+ T cells from PBMCs. The sequence was obtained from a human donor with Susac syndrome. This receptor chain uses TRBV29-1 and TRBJ1-1, with TRBD1 identical over 7 junction bases. The bases read TGCAGCGTTGGTATACAGGGGATTAGGAACACTGAAGCTTTCTTT. Translated, this is CSVGIQGIRNTEAFF.